The 13 T cell receptor beta chains in this list originate from one sample, sequenced in a study of beta chain features in type 1 diabetes. Study-level points and caveats: TCRB CDR3 length was moderately but significantly reduced in all four CD4+ subsets of Type 1 diabetes patients.

For these receptors, no antigen is known. Expressed TCRB transcripts were sequenced after all isolated RNA was converted to cDNA. Using immunoSEQ multiplex PCR, the repertoire was profiled, and TCRdb retains in-frame clones only, with some absent. Of approximately 160,000 clones detected, roughly 63% appear once; the ten largest clones hold about 0.081%. Sequenced: naive CD4+ T cells from blood. These receptor sequences come from a man aged 25-40 years with type 1 diabetes.

The chain links TRBV4-3 to TRBJ2-1, with 11 bases lining up with TRBD2. Trimming at V came to 8 bases and at J to 3 bases, leaving 6 bases not matched to a gene. The CDR3 is 15 residues long. The germline CDR1 and CDR2 sequences are LGHNA and YSLEER. The CDR3 sequence is CASGLTSGGYNEQFF. As DNA, the CDR3 is TGCGCCAGCGGTCTTACTAGCGGGGGCTACAATGAGCAGTTCTTC.

The gene calls are TRBV30 and TRBJ2-2, with TRBD2 as a possible D gene (6 bases). V lost 8 bases and J 0 bases, leaving 10 bases between the germline ends. Germline V CDR1 and CDR2: GTSNPN, SVGIG (reference sequence). The CDR3 consists of 13 residues. CDR3 sequence: CAPPGANTGELFF. The DNA for the CDR3 is TGTGCCCCCCCGGGAGCGAACACCGGGGAGCTGTTTTTT.

This rearrangement joins TRBV5-1 to TRBJ2-1; 10 bases are a match to TRBD1. CDR1 is SGHRS and CDR2 is YFSETQ in the germline V gene. This CDR3 is 13 amino acids long. The V segment lost 4 bases and the J segment 8 bases; nucleotides outside the gene matches: 3. CDR3 DNA sequence: TGCGCCAGCAGCGGAGGGACAGGGGATGAGCAGTTCTTC. Translating gives CASSGGTGDEQFF. The complete variable domain, with remaining parts taken from reference TRBV5-1 and TRBJ2-1, reads KAGVTQTPRYLIKTRGQQVTLSCSPISGHRSVSWYQQTPGQGLQFLFEYFSETQRNKGNFPGRFSGRQFSNSRSEMNVSTLELGDSALYLCASSGGTGDEQFFGPGTRLTVL.

The J gene is TRBJ2-2, the V gene TRBV29-1, with TRBD2 matching over 9 bases. The CDR3 spans 14 residues. V shed 5 bases and J 10 bases; nucleotides not matched to a gene: 11. CDR1 is SQVTM and CDR2 is ANQGSEA in the germline V gene. CDR3 loop: CSVRGLAGRLELFF. As DNA, the CDR3 is TGCAGCGTTCGAGGCCTAGCGGGGAGGTTGGAGCTGTTTTTT.

This clone occurred once. The CDR3 sequence: CASSFSRLRIGEQFF. CDR3 sequence (DNA): TGTGCCAGCAGCTTTTCGCGACTACGGATCGGCGAGCAGTTCTTC. The rearrangement joins TRBV7-8 to TRBJ2-1; a weak D match, TRBD2 (5 bases). Germline values: CDR1 SGHVS, CDR2 FQNEAQ. V lost 3 bases and J 10 bases, leaving 19 bases between the germline ends. The CDR3 is made up of 15 amino acids.

The chain employs TRBV28 and TRBJ1-2, with D unresolved. The V and J ends lost 6 bases and 14 bases respectively, with 16 bases between them. The CDR3 is 11 amino acids. CDR1 is MDHEN and CDR2 is SYDVKM in the germline V gene. The CDR3, as DNA: TGTGCCAGCAGACTGACGGGTCGTGAGACCTTC. It yields the protein CASRLTGRETF.

This clone has just one count. The CDR3 protein is CASSRGSYNEQFF. The DNA of the CDR3 is TGTGCCAGCAGCAGGGGCTCCTACAATGAGCAGTTCTTC. V and J are TRBV7-9 and TRBJ2-1, with D tentatively TRBD1 (5 bases). Germline CDR1 and CDR2: SEHNR and FQNEAQ (reference sequence). The CDR3 is 13 residues long. The V and J ends lost 5 bases and 0 bases respectively, with 5 bases between them.

The chain employs TRBV30 and TRBJ1-5, with 7 bases lining up with TRBD1. The V segment lost 3 bases and the J segment 1 base; nucleotides outside the gene matches: 6. The V gene's germline CDR1 is GTSNPN and CDR2 SVGIG (reference sequence). The CDR3 is 15 residues long. In DNA, the CDR3 is TGTGCCTGGAGCCGGGGGACAGTCAGCAATCAGCCCCAGCATTTT. Translated, it gives CAWSRGTVSNQPQHF.

The chain couples TRBV10-3 to TRBJ2-3, with D perhaps matching TRBD1 (6 bases). This CDR3 contains 15 residues. Germline lookup yields CDR1 ENHRY and CDR2 SYGVKD. Trimming cost V 6 bases and J 3 bases, with 16 bases left between them. In nucleotides, the CDR3 is TGTGCCATCAGCCCTGAGGGGGATGGGACAGATACGCAGTATTTT. As protein: CAISPEGDGTDTQYF.

The count of this clone is one. V usage is TRBV18 and J usage is TRBJ2-1, with D possibly matching TRBD2 (6 bases). The germline gives CDR1 KGHSH, CDR2 LQKENI. This CDR3 has 15 residues. Trimming shortened V by 3 bases and J by 3 bases, and 12 bases separated the two germline ends. CDR3 region: CASSPGGDFYNEQFF. The CDR3 DNA is TGTGCCAGCTCACCGGGCGGGGACTTCTACAATGAGCAGTTCTTC.

The rearrangement uses TRBV29-1 and TRBJ2-1; a weak D match, TRBD1 (6 bases). This CDR3 contains 14 residues. With 3 bases removed from V and 9 bases from J, the gap between germline ends came to 18 bases. The germline CDR1 and CDR2 sequences are SQVTM and ANQGSEA. CDR3 loop: CSVEANRVLGEQFF. The CDR3 DNA reads TGCAGCGTTGAGGCAAACAGGGTTCTTGGTGAGCAGTTCTTC.

Details on this clone: Different DNA sequences within this sample yield the same CDR3. The CDR3 loop is CASSPDRDYGYTF. The CDR3 DNA reads TGTGCCAGCAGCCCAGACAGGGACTATGGCTACACCTTC. The chain uses TRBV11-2 and TRBJ1-2, with 7 bases identical to TRBD1. This CDR3 has 13 amino acids. J lost 3 bases, V lost 5 bases, and 3 bases had no gene match. The germline CDR1 and CDR2 sequences are SGHAT and FQNNGV.

The chain is built from TRBV14 and TRBJ2-7; 11 positions match TRBD1. Germline V lookup: CDR1 SGHDN, CDR2 FVKESK. The CDR3 loop spans 15 amino acids. The V gene end was trimmed by 4 bases and the J gene end by 6 bases; junction bases not matched to a gene: 8. CDR3 sequence (DNA): TGTGCCAGCAGCCCCCCGGGGACAGGGGGTCTCGAGCAGTACTTC. As protein: CASSPPGTGGLEQYF.